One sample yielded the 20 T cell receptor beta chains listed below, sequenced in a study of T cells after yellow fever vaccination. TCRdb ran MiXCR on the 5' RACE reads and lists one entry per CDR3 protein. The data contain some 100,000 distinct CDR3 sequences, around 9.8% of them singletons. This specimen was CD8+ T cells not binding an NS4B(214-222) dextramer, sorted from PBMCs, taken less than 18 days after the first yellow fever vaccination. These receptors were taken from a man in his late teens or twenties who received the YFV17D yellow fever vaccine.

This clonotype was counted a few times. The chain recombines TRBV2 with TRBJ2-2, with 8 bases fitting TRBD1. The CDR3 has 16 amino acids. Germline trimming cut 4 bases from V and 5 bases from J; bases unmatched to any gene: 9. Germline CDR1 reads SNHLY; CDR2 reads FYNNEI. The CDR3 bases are TGTGCCAGCAGTGCCCTGGACAGGGTGGGAACCGGGGAGCTGTTTTTT. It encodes CASSALDRVGTGELFF.

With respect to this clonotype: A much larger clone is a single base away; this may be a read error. CDR3 in DNA: TGTGCCAGCAGCCAAACAGGGGGATGTAATGAGCAGTTCTTC. It translates to CASSQTGGCNEQFF. This chain uses TRBV3-1 with TRBJ2-1; 8 bases align to TRBD1. This CDR3 contains 14 residues. Per germline, CDR1 LGHDT and CDR2 YNNKEL (reference sequence). V shed 2 bases and J 7 bases; nucleotides not matched to a gene: 4.

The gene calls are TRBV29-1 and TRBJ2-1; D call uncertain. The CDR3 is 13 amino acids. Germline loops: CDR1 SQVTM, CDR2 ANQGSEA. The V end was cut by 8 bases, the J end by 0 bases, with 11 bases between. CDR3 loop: CSFWSSSYNEQFF. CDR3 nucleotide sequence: TGCAGCTTCTGGTCTAGCTCCTACAATGAGCAGTTCTTC.

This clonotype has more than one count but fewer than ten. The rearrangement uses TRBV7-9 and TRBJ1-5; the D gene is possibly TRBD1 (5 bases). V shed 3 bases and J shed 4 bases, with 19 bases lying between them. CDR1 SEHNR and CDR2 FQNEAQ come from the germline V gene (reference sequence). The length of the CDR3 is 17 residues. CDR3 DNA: TGTGCCAGCAGCTTTCGGGCTCTGGGACCCAAGAATCAGCCCCAGCATTTT. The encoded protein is CASSFRALGPKNQPQHF.

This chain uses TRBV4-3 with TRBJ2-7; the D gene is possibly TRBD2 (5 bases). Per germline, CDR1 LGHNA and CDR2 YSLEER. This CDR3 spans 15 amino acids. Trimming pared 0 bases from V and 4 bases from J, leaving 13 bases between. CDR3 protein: CASSQDAHSVYEQYF. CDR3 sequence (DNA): TGCGCCAGCAGCCAAGACGCACATAGCGTTTACGAGCAGTACTTC.

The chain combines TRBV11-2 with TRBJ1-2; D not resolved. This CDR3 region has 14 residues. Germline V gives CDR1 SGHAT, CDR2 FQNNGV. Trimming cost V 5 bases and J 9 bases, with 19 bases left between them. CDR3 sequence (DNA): TGTGCCAGCAGCCCTAACGGTACGGCAACGTGCTACACCTTC. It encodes CASSPNGTATCYTF.

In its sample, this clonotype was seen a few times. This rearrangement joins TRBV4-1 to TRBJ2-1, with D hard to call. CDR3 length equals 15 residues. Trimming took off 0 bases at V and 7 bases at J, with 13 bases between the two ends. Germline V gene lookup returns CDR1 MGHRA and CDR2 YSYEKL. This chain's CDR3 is CASSQESWGFNEQFF. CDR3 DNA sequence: TGCGCCAGCAGCCAAGAGTCGTGGGGTTTTAATGAGCAGTTCTTC.

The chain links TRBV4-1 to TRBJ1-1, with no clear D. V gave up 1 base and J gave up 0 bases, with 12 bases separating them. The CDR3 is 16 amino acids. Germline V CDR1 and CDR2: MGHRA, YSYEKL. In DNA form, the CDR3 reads TGCGCCAGCAGCCAAGGGGCGGCCCTAATGAACACTGAAGCTTTCTTT. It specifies CASSQGAALMNTEAFF.

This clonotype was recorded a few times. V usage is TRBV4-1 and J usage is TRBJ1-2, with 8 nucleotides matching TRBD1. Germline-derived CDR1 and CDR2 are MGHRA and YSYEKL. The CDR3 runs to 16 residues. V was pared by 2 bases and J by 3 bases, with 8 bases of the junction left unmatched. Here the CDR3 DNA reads TGCGCCAGCAGCCAACCAACGGGACAGGCCTACTATGGCTACACCTTC. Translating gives CASSQPTGQAYYGYTF.

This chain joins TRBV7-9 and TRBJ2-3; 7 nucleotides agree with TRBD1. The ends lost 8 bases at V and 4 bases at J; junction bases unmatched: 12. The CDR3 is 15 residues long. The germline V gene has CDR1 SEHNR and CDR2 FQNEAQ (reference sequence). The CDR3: CASRFTPTGADTQYF. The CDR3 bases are TGTGCCAGCCGTTTTACACCTACAGGGGCAGATACGCAGTATTTT.

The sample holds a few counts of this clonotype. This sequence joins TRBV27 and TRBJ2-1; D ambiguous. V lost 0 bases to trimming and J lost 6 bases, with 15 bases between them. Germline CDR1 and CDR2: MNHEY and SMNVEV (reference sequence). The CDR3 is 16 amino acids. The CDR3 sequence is CASSLSTRDGFNEQFF. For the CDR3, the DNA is TGTGCCAGCAGTTTATCGACCAGAGACGGCTTCAATGAGCAGTTCTTC.

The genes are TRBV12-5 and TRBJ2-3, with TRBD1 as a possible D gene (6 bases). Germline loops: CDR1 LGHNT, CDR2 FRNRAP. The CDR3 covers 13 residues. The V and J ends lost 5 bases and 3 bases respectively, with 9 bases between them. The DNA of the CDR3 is TGTGCTAGTGGTCCTCAGGGGACAGATACGCAGTATTTT. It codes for CASGPQGTDTQYF.

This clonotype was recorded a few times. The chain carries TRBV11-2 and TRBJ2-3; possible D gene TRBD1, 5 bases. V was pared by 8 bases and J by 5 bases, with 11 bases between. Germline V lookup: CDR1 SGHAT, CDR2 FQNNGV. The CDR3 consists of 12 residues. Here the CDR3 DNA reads TGTGCCAGCCGGACAAGTGGAGATACGCAGTATTTT. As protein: CASRTSGDTQYF.

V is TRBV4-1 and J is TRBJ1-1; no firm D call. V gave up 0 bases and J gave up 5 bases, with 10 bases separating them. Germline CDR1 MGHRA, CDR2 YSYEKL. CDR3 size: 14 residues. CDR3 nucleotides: TGCGCCAGCAGCCAAGAACGGGGTTGGACTGAAGCTTTCTTT. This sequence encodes CASSQERGWTEAFF.

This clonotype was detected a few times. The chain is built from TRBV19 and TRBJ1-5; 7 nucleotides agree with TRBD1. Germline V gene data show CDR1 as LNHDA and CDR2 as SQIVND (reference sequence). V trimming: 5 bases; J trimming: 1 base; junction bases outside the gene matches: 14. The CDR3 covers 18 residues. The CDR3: CASSLLDRYAVSNQPQHF. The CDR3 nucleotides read TGTGCCAGTAGTCTCCTGGACAGGTATGCTGTGAGCAATCAGCCCCAGCATTTT. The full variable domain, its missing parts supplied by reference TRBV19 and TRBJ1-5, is DGGITQSPKYLFRKEGQNVTLSCEQNLNHDAMYWYRQDPGQGLRLIYYSQIVNDFQKGDIAEGYSVSREKKESFPLTVTSAQKNPTAFYLCASSLLDRYAVSNQPQHFGDGTRLSIL.

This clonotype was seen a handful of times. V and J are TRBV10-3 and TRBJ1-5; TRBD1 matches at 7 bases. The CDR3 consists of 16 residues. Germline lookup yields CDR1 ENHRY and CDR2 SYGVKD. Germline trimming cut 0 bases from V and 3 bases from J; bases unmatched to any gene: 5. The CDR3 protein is CAISESPGGINQPQHF. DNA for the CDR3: TGTGCCATCAGTGAGTCGCCAGGGGGGATCAATCAGCCCCAGCATTTT.

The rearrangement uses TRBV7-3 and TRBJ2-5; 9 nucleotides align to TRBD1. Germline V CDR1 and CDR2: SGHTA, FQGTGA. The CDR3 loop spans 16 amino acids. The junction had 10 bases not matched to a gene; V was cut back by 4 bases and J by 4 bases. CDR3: CASSSSPGQGRETQYF. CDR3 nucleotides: TGTGCCAGCAGCTCGAGTCCGGGACAGGGAAGAGAGACCCAGTACTTC.

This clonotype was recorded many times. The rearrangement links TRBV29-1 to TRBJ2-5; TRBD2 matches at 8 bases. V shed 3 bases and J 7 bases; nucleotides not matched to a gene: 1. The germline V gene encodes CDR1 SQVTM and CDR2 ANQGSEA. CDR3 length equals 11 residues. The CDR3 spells CSVDLAGTQYF. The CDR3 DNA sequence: TGCAGCGTTGATCTAGCGGGGACCCAGTACTTC.

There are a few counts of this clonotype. Here the CDR3 DNA reads TGCAGCGTTGCGATCAAGAGCACAGATACGCAGTATTTT. Encoded protein: CSVAIKSTDTQYF. The chain employs TRBV29-1 and TRBJ2-3; D is undetermined. The germline V gene encodes CDR1 SQVTM and CDR2 ANQGSEA. V shed 4 bases and J shed 0 bases, with 8 bases lying between them. This CDR3 comprises 13 residues.

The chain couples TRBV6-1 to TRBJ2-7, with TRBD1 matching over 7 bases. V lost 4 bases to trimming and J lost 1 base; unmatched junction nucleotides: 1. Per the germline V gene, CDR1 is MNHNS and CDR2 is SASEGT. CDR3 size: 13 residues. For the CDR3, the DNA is TGTGCCAGCAGTGTGACAGGGTCCTACGAGCAGTACTTC. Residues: CASSVTGSYEQYF.